This is a list of T cell receptor beta chains from one sample in a study of blood T cells in healthy people across ages. TCRdb called the 5' RACE reads again in MiXCR, with one record for every CDR3 protein. The table lists approximately 850,000 distinct CDR3 sequences, around 45% of them singletons. The specimen was blood. These receptors were taken from a man in his 60s in good health. CDR3s include the opening cysteine and the closing phenylalanine or tryptophan. The order of the fields is D gene, V gene, J gene, clone size, CDR3 DNA, CDR3 protein. The D gene is left open where the match is weak. Clone sizes are given selectively: once, few, many, or a class where the clone is expanded.

d_gene: -; v_gene: TRBV29-1; j_gene: TRBJ2-3; abundance: -; CDR3nt: TGCAGCGTTGCAGTCGGAACCCGCACAGATACGCAGTATTTT; CDR3aa: CSVAVGTRTDTQYF
d_gene: -; v_gene: TRBV29-1; j_gene: TRBJ2-7; abundance: few; CDR3nt: TGCAGCGTCACGTTGGCAGGGCGCTCCTACGAGCAGTACTTC; CDR3aa: CSVTLAGRSYEQYF
d_gene: TRBD2; v_gene: TRBV4-1; j_gene: TRBJ2-1; abundance: few; CDR3nt: TGCGCCAGCAGCCCGTCTAGCGGGGGATACAATGAGCAGTTCTTC; CDR3aa: CASSPSSGGYNEQFF
d_gene: -; v_gene: TRBV4-1; j_gene: TRBJ2-1; abundance: -; CDR3nt: TGCGCCAGCAGCCAAGATTCGGGGTTGGAGCAGTTCTTC; CDR3aa: CASSQDSGLEQFF
d_gene: -; v_gene: TRBV9; j_gene: TRBJ2-5; abundance: -; CDR3nt: TGTGCCAGCAGCGTAGGGATGGAACCCCAAGAGACCCAGTACTTC; CDR3aa: CASSVGMEPQETQYF
d_gene: -; v_gene: TRBV5-1; j_gene: TRBJ2-7; abundance: -; CDR3nt: TGCGCCAGCAGCCCAGTACGGGGTAGCGACGAGCAGTACTTC; CDR3aa: CASSPVRGSDEQYF
d_gene: -; v_gene: TRBV7-9; j_gene: TRBJ2-3; abundance: few; CDR3nt: TGTGCCAGCAGCCCCCCGACATCCCCTAGCACAGATACGCAGTATTTT; CDR3aa: CASSPPTSPSTDTQYF
d_gene: -; v_gene: TRBV6-5; j_gene: TRBJ2-5; abundance: few; CDR3nt: TGTGCCAGCAGTACAGCGCAAGAGACCCAGTACTTC; CDR3aa: CASSTAQETQYF
d_gene: TRBD2; v_gene: TRBV10-2; j_gene: TRBJ2-5; abundance: -; CDR3nt: TGCGCCAGCAGCCCGGGACTAGCTACAGAGACCCAGTACTTC; CDR3aa: CASSPGLATETQYF
d_gene: -; v_gene: TRBV3-1; j_gene: TRBJ1-2; abundance: -; CDR3nt: TGTGCCAGCAGCCCGACAGCCGAGTTTGGCTACACCTTC; CDR3aa: CASSPTAEFGYTF
d_gene: TRBD2; v_gene: TRBV20-1; j_gene: TRBJ2-3; abundance: -; CDR3nt: TGCAGTGCTACTGCTAGCGGGGGGCGAACAGATACGCAGTATTTT; CDR3aa: CSATASGGRTDTQYF
d_gene: TRBD2; v_gene: TRBV7-9; j_gene: TRBJ2-1; abundance: many; CDR3nt: TGTGCCAGCAGCCCAGTGCCTAGCGGGGGTGAGCAGTTCTTC; CDR3aa: CASSPVPSGGEQFF
d_gene: -; v_gene: TRBV18; j_gene: TRBJ1-5; abundance: -; CDR3nt: TGTGCCAGCTCACCAATCGGGGAAAATCAGCCCCAGCATTTT; CDR3aa: CASSPIGENQPQHF
d_gene: TRBD1; v_gene: TRBV20-1; j_gene: TRBJ2-7; abundance: few; CDR3nt: TGCAGTGCTACGGGGATTTTGGGACAGGGATCCTACGAGCAGTACTTC; CDR3aa: CSATGILGQGSYEQYF
d_gene: -; v_gene: TRBV28; j_gene: TRBJ2-7; abundance: -; CDR3nt: TGTGCCAGCAGTGGAGGGCGGGTGCTCATCGAGCAGTACTTC; CDR3aa: CASSGGRVLIEQYF
d_gene: -; v_gene: TRBV5-1; j_gene: TRBJ2-7; abundance: -; CDR3nt: TGCGCCAGCAGCTTGGGGACGGGTGCCTGCGAGCAGTACTTC; CDR3aa: CASSLGTGACEQYF
d_gene: TRBD2; v_gene: TRBV29-1; j_gene: TRBJ2-1; abundance: many; CDR3nt: TGCAGCGTTGAGTCCGGGACTAAGATAAATGAGCAGTTCTTC; CDR3aa: CSVESGTKINEQFF
d_gene: -; v_gene: TRBV5-1; j_gene: TRBJ1-1; abundance: few; CDR3nt: TGCGCCAGCAGCTTGGACGGGTTGAACACTGAAGCTTTCTTT; CDR3aa: CASSLDGLNTEAFF
d_gene: TRBD1; v_gene: TRBV6-2/TRBV6-3; j_gene: TRBJ1-2; abundance: few; CDR3nt: TGTGCCAGCAGCTCTCCCGGGACAGGGAACTATGGCTACACCTTC; CDR3aa: CASSSPGTGNYGYTF
d_gene: TRBD2; v_gene: TRBV12-3/TRBV12-4; j_gene: TRBJ2-1; abundance: few; CDR3nt: TGTGCCAGCAGGCCGTCTAGCGGGGGGCTTATATACAATGAGCAGTTCTTC; CDR3aa: CASRPSSGGLIYNEQFF
d_gene: -; v_gene: TRBV25-1; j_gene: TRBJ2-1; abundance: -; CDR3nt: TGTGCCAGCAGTGATGAGGGGGGACTCAATGAGCAGTTCTTC; CDR3aa: CASSDEGGLNEQFF
d_gene: TRBD1; v_gene: TRBV27; j_gene: TRBJ1-6; abundance: -; CDR3nt: TGTGCCAGCAGTTCCCCGGACAGGGCAGGGTCACCCCTCCACTTT; CDR3aa: CASSSPDRAGSPLHF
d_gene: -; v_gene: TRBV7-2; j_gene: TRBJ2-1; abundance: -; CDR3nt: TGTGCCAGCAGCTCTCCGCTGCTAGCCCAATCTGGAATGAATGAGCAGTTCTTC; CDR3aa: CASSSPLLAQSGMNEQFF
d_gene: -; v_gene: TRBV21-1; j_gene: TRBJ2-7; abundance: -; CDR3nt: TGTGCCAGCAGCAAACGGCGGTCTAGAATACGCGAGCAGTACTTC; CDR3aa: CASSKRRSRIREQYF
d_gene: -; v_gene: TRBV12-3/TRBV12-4; j_gene: TRBJ1-5; abundance: -; CDR3nt: TGTGCCACCAGTTTTCAGGACAATCAGCCCCAGCATTTT; CDR3aa: CATSFQDNQPQHF
d_gene: TRBD1; v_gene: TRBV15; j_gene: TRBJ2-5; abundance: -; CDR3nt: TGTGCCACCAGCAGCGACCAGGGGGTCGCGGAGACCCAGTACTTC; CDR3aa: CATSSDQGVAETQYF
d_gene: TRBD1; v_gene: TRBV28; j_gene: TRBJ2-7; abundance: few; CDR3nt: TGTGCCAGCAGTTTATGGGGACAGGGGGCGCGGGAGCAGTACTTC; CDR3aa: CASSLWGQGAREQYF
d_gene: -; v_gene: TRBV18; j_gene: TRBJ2-5; abundance: -; CDR3nt: TGTGCCAGCTCACCCACGACGCGGGAGACCCAGTACTTC; CDR3aa: CASSPTTRETQYF
d_gene: -; v_gene: TRBV20-1; j_gene: TRBJ2-1; abundance: few; CDR3nt: TGCAGTGCCGACCAGGGGACAATTAATAACAATGAGCAGTTCTTC; CDR3aa: CSADQGTINNNEQFF
d_gene: -; v_gene: TRBV24-1; j_gene: TRBJ2-5; abundance: -; CDR3nt: TGTGCCACCAGCCCGGCGGCAGGTCAAGAGACCCAGTACTTC; CDR3aa: CATSPAAGQETQYF
d_gene: -; v_gene: TRBV25-1; j_gene: TRBJ2-1; abundance: -; CDR3nt: TGTGCCAGCAGTGAATCCGGCTCCCTAAAATCCAATGAGCAGTTCTTC; CDR3aa: CASSESGSLKSNEQFF
d_gene: -; v_gene: TRBV21-1; j_gene: TRBJ2-7; abundance: -; CDR3nt: TGTGCCAGCAGCATTCACAGGGTTGGATTTCCCCACGAGCAGTACTTC; CDR3aa: CASSIHRVGFPHEQYF
d_gene: -; v_gene: TRBV6-2/TRBV6-3; j_gene: TRBJ2-4; abundance: -; CDR3nt: TGTGCCAGCAGTTACTCGCCTTACAGGGCCCAAGCGGGCATTCAGTACTTC; CDR3aa: CASSYSPYRAQAGIQYF
d_gene: -; v_gene: TRBV28; j_gene: TRBJ2-1; abundance: few; CDR3nt: TGTGCCAGCAGGGGGCCAGGGATACTCAATACGAATGAGCAGTTCTTC; CDR3aa: CASRGPGILNTNEQFF
d_gene: -; v_gene: TRBV12-3/TRBV12-4; j_gene: TRBJ1-2; abundance: -; CDR3nt: TGTGCCAGCAGTTTAAGCGCGGCTGGGGTCTACACCTTC; CDR3aa: CASSLSAAGVYTF
d_gene: -; v_gene: TRBV20-1; j_gene: TRBJ1-2; abundance: few; CDR3nt: TGTAGTGCTAGGGGGGACACGAACTATGGCTACACCTTC; CDR3aa: CSARGDTNYGYTF
d_gene: -; v_gene: TRBV5-5; j_gene: TRBJ2-5; abundance: few; CDR3nt: TGTGCCAGCAGCTGGGGTGCTATCGGAGAGACCCAGTACTTC; CDR3aa: CASSWGAIGETQYF
d_gene: -; v_gene: TRBV27; j_gene: TRBJ1-1; abundance: -; CDR3nt: TGTGCCAGCGGGGGGAACTATAACACTGAAGCTTTCTTT; CDR3aa: CASGGNYNTEAFF
d_gene: -; v_gene: TRBV9; j_gene: TRBJ2-1; abundance: -; CDR3nt: TGTGCCAGCAGCCTCCGAGGTCCAGATTCGGATGAGCAGTTCTTC; CDR3aa: CASSLRGPDSDEQFF
d_gene: TRBD2; v_gene: TRBV6-1; j_gene: TRBJ2-5; abundance: -; CDR3nt: TGTGCCGGAACTAGCGGGGGGGCCGGAGAGACCCAGTACTTC; CDR3aa: CAGTSGGAGETQYF
d_gene: -; v_gene: TRBV20-1; j_gene: TRBJ2-1; abundance: -; CDR3nt: TGCAGTGCAATGGGCCCCCGGGGCTACAATGAGCAGTTCTTC; CDR3aa: CSAMGPRGYNEQFF
d_gene: TRBD1; v_gene: TRBV29-1; j_gene: TRBJ1-2; abundance: few; CDR3nt: TGCAGCGTTGAATCGGACAGGGGGCTTTTCTGGGGCTACACCTTC; CDR3aa: CSVESDRGLFWGYTF
d_gene: TRBD1; v_gene: TRBV6-5; j_gene: TRBJ1-2; abundance: -; CDR3nt: TGTGCCAGCAGCCCCGGGACAGTATGTGGCTACACCTTC; CDR3aa: CASSPGTVCGYTF
d_gene: -; v_gene: TRBV9; j_gene: TRBJ2-7; abundance: few; CDR3nt: TGTGCCAGCACCAGAGGGGACTCCTCCTACGAGCAGTACTTC; CDR3aa: CASTRGDSSYEQYF
d_gene: -; v_gene: TRBV6-2/TRBV6-3; j_gene: TRBJ1-2; abundance: -; CDR3nt: TGTGCCAGCAGCCAAACCGGGATAGGGGACAACTATGGCTACACCTTC; CDR3aa: CASSQTGIGDNYGYTF
d_gene: -; v_gene: TRBV20-1; j_gene: TRBJ1-3; abundance: -; CDR3nt: TGCAGTGCCCAGGGCCCAGCCAACACCATATATTTT; CDR3aa: CSAQGPANTIYF
d_gene: -; v_gene: TRBV20-1; j_gene: TRBJ2-6; abundance: many; CDR3nt: TGCAGTGCCGGTGGACAGCGCTCTGGGGCCAACGTCCTGACTTTC; CDR3aa: CSAGGQRSGANVLTF
d_gene: -; v_gene: TRBV5-1; j_gene: TRBJ2-3; abundance: few; CDR3nt: TGCGCCAGCACCATAGCGTTCGGGGACACAGATACGCAGTATTTT; CDR3aa: CASTIAFGDTDTQYF